The T cell receptor beta chain under discussion was sequenced for a study of kidney transplant recipient with SARS-CoV-2 infection. V shed 4 bases and J shed 4 bases, with 22 bases lying between them. CDR1 and CDR2 from the germline V gene are DFQATT and SNEGSKA (reference sequence). CDR3 size: 16 residues. This clonotype was observed a single time. A much larger clone is a single base away; this may be a read error. TCRdb independently ran MiXCR on the reads; one entry per CDR3 protein. The profile covers under 300,000 distinct CDR3 sequences, with less than 35% appearing a single time and less than 8.5% taken by the ten largest.

The sequence was collected from a male patient aged 25 to 39 who had COVID-19 and was a kidney transplant recipient. Some T cells may be provided by the graft donor. The sample here was a blood sample, taken at baseline and on roughly day 120 from a kidney transplant recipient. V gene TRBV20-1 combines with J gene TRBJ1-2; D ambiguous. CDR3 sequence (DNA): TGCAGTGCTAAACTGACGCTGTTTCGAAAGACCTATGGCTACACCTTC. Protein product: CSAKLTLFRKTYGYTF.